A single TCR beta chain is shown here with its context. Its antigen is not identified. The primer mix had 60 Vbeta and 13 Jbeta primers. Assay used: immunoSEQ multiplex PCR; TCRdb lists only in-frame clones, some missing. The table lists approximately 140,000 clones, around 59% of them singletons, with about 1.8% in the top ten. The data were obtained in a study of cytomegalovirus exposure and HLA in healthy donors. Whole-study findings and limits: Researchers reported in a later analysis that a missense DCLRE1C variant was tied to TCR beta V- and J-gene trimming. Reportedly, TCR beta sequences accurately predicted HLA-A and HLA-B alleles in most subjects. There were some public TCRs occurring in many donors, but most TCR sequences were rare. Using the classifier, cytomegalovirus status was reportedly diagnosed with high specificity and sensitivity.

The CDR3 extends over 18 amino acids. Germline-derived CDR1 and CDR2 are LNHDA and SQIVND (reference sequence). Trimming stripped 0 bases from V and 7 bases from J, with 19 bases between. The gene calls are TRBV19 and TRBJ1-6; a possible D gene is TRBD1 (5 bases). This clonotype was obtained from a male donor in good health and CMV-seronegative. Sample: PBMCs. CDR3 coding DNA: TGTGCCAGTAGTATAGAGGCGCCGGGACTGGTATTAAATTCACCCCTCCACTTT. It specifies CASSIEAPGLVLNSPLHF.